This TCR beta chain was sequenced for a study of T cell clones after liver transplantation. On the study more broadly: Apart from three HCV-positive recipients, transplants were for non-autoimmune, non-viral reasons.

Sequenced by immunoSEQ multiplex PCR; TCRdb stores in-frame clones only, minus some. The sample contains tens of thousands of clones, 60% to 80% of which appear only once. This TCR was sampled from a human patient who received a liver transplant. Some T cells may be graft donor cells. Material: CD4+ T cells from blood, obtained at the 22-month timepoint.

The CDR3 spells CSARGGYEQYF. CDR3 coding DNA: TGCAGTGCTAGAGGGGGCTACGAGCAGTACTTC. The rearrangement joins TRBV20-1 to TRBJ2-7; D gene unclear. Per the germline V gene, CDR1 is DFQATT and CDR2 is SNEGSKA (reference sequence). Trimming left V 1 base short and J 3 bases short, with 4 bases between. The CDR3 is 11 residues long.